This passage covers 17 T cell receptor beta chains from one sample sequenced in a study of blood T cell repertoires in COVID-19. TCRdb's table, derived via immunoSEQ multiplex PCR, lists solely in-frame clones and lacks some. The table lists hundreds of thousands of clones, over 80% of them singletons. The sample was PBMCs or T cells enriched from blood (not recorded which). These receptors were collected from a woman between 35 and 50 years old who had recovered from COVID-19.

The J gene is TRBJ2-2, the V gene TRBV6-4; TRBD2 aligns across 14 bases. The V segment lost 5 bases and the J segment 7 bases; nucleotides outside the gene matches: 3. The germline CDR1 and CDR2 sequences are MRHNA and SNTAGT. This CDR3 comprises 15 residues. This CDR3 is CASSPGLAGVGELFF. In nucleotides, the CDR3 is TGTGCCAGCAGTCCGGGACTAGCGGGAGTCGGGGAGCTGTTTTTT.

V and J are TRBV24-1 and TRBJ1-5; 7 nucleotides line up with TRBD1. The V segment lost 5 bases and the J segment 0 bases; nucleotides outside the gene matches: 6. The CDR3 extends over 16 amino acids. Germline CDR1 is KGHDR and CDR2 is SFDVKD. This CDR3 reads CATSAGTAYSNQPQHF. CDR3 in DNA: TGTGCCACCAGTGCCGGGACAGCGTATAGCAATCAGCCCCAGCATTTT.

The chain is built from TRBV19 and TRBJ2-3, with TRBD2 identical over 12 bases. The CDR3 spans 19 residues. V dropped 5 bases and J dropped 6; count of bases not matched to a gene: 18. Per the germline V gene, CDR1 is LNHDA and CDR2 is SQIVND (reference sequence). The chain's CDR3 is CASSPRTSGTYLGPDTQYF. CDR3 coding DNA: TGTGCCAGTAGTCCACGGACTAGCGGGACTTACCTGGGGCCGGATACGCAGTATTTT. The full variable domain, its missing parts supplied by reference TRBV19 and TRBJ2-3, is DGGITQSPKYLFRKEGQNVTLSCEQNLNHDAMYWYRQDPGQGLRLIYYSQIVNDFQKGDIAEGYSVSREKKESFPLTVTSAQKNPTAFYLCASSPRTSGTYLGPDTQYFGPGTRLTVL.

In nucleotides, the CDR3 is TGTGCCAGCAGCGCAGGACAGGGGGTTCGTCAGCCCCAGCATTTT. Protein sequence: CASSAGQGVRQPQHF. The V call is TRBV3-1 (or the pseudogene TRBV3-2), the J call TRBJ1-5, with 10 bases lining up with TRBD1. CDR3 length equals 15 residues. Germline CDR1 is LGHDT and CDR2 is YNNKEL (reference sequence). V was clipped by 5 bases and J by 6 bases; unmatched bases: 7.

The chain links TRBV25-1 to TRBJ2-7; no clear D. The germline CDR1 and CDR2 sequences are MGHDK and SYGVNS. The CDR3 consists of 14 residues. Between the trimmed V and J ends, which lost 5 bases and 3 bases, there was a span of 14 bases. The CDR3: CASSMTEIFYEQYF. The CDR3 DNA sequence: TGTGCCAGCAGTATGACGGAGATCTTCTACGAGCAGTACTTC.

The rearrangement joins TRBV7-3 to TRBJ1-6; D uncertain. There are 13 residues in the CDR3. Trimming cost V 7 bases and J 10 bases, with 14 bases left between them. Looked up from germline, CDR1 is SGHTA and CDR2 is FQGTGA. The CDR3 reads CASTSQPGSPLHF. CDR3 coding DNA: TGTGCCAGCACCTCCCAACCGGGGTCACCCCTCCACTTT.

V is TRBV6-1 and J is TRBJ1-2; 8 positions agree with TRBD1. V lost 3 bases and J lost 3; bases outside the gene matches: 9. The CDR3 sequence is 16 residues long. Germline V gene data show CDR1 as MNHNS and CDR2 as SASEGT. The CDR3 is CASSDRTGLGDYGYTF. CDR3 DNA sequence: TGTGCCAGCAGTGACAGGACAGGGCTTGGAGACTATGGCTACACCTTC.

The chain has TRBV11-2 and TRBJ2-2; 10 positions match TRBD2. Trimming cost V 5 bases and J 4 bases; bases outside gene matches: 7. The CDR3 spans 16 residues. Germline V gives CDR1 SGHAT, CDR2 FQNNGV. The CDR3 bases are TGTGCCAGCAGCCCGCCGGGACTAGCGCTCACCGGGGAGCTGTTTTTT. Translating it yields CASSPPGLALTGELFF.

The rearrangement links TRBV7-2 to TRBJ2-7; 10 nucleotides agree with TRBD1. CDR1 and CDR2 (germline): SGHTA, FQGNSA. V shed 5 bases and J 5 bases; nucleotides not matched to a gene: 9. This CDR3 contains 15 residues. The CDR3 loop reads CASSPSRQGAHEQYF. The CDR3 DNA reads TGTGCCAGCAGCCCATCTAGACAGGGGGCCCACGAGCAGTACTTC.

The rearrangement joins TRBV12-3 or TRBV12-4 to TRBJ1-3; D not certain. This CDR3 is built from 13 residues. Trimming pared 8 bases from V and 2 bases from J, leaving 10 bases between. CDR3 protein: CASQRVTGNTIYF. CDR3 sequence (DNA): TGTGCCAGCCAGAGGGTGACTGGAAACACCATATATTTT.

The rearrangement uses TRBV20-1 and TRBJ2-5; TRBD2 matches 7 bases. The junction had 9 bases not matched to a gene; V was cut back by 3 bases and J by 5 bases. This CDR3 region has 14 residues. CDR1 is DFQATT and CDR2 is SNEGSKA in the germline V gene (reference sequence). CDR3 nucleotides: TGCAGTGCTAGTCGAGGCGGGAGTGGGGAGACCCAGTACTTC. Amino acid sequence: CSASRGGSGETQYF.

This rearrangement joins TRBV2 to TRBJ1-5; D is possibly TRBD1 (5 bases). Trimming removed 8 bases at V and 5 bases at J, with 19 bases between. The CDR3 has 15 amino acids. Germline V CDR1 and CDR2: SNHLY, FYNNEI. Here the CDR3 reads CASQNGAGSHQPQHF. The CDR3 region has the DNA TGTGCCAGCCAGAATGGCGCAGGGTCGCATCAGCCCCAGCATTTT.

This clone was observed once. The chain uses TRBV18 and TRBJ1-5, with 9 bases lining up with TRBD1. The CDR3 is 16 amino acids. CDR1 KGHSH and CDR2 LQKENI come from the germline V gene. V shed 1 base, J shed 2 bases, and the junction held 3 bases outside the gene matches. The CDR3 sequence: CASSPLGQGGNQPQHF. CDR3 bases: TGTGCCAGCTCACCACTGGGACAGGGTGGCAATCAGCCCCAGCATTTT.

The gene calls are TRBV11-2 and TRBJ2-3; 9 nucleotides match TRBD2. The CDR3 has 18 residues. V shed 1 base, J shed 2 bases, and the junction held 10 bases outside the gene matches. Per germline, CDR1 SGHAT and CDR2 FQNNGV. CDR3 sequence reads: CASSLGPRGGRVTDTQYF. The CDR3 DNA sequence: TGTGCCAGCAGCTTAGGGCCCCGGGGCGGGAGGGTCACAGATACGCAGTATTTT.

The chain employs TRBV9 and TRBJ1-2; D unresolved. CDR1 SGDLS and CDR2 YYNGEE come from the germline V gene. The CDR3 spans 15 residues. V lost 4 bases to trimming and J lost 6 bases, with 19 bases between them. CDR3 sequence reads: CASSPLAQTRNGYTF. CDR3 DNA sequence: TGTGCCAGCAGCCCACTGGCCCAGACTAGGAATGGCTACACCTTC.

This clone was observed once. The chain couples TRBV7-3 to TRBJ2-2; TRBD1 is a possible D gene (6 bases). The V gene lost 1 base and the J gene lost 6 bases, with 9 bases spanning the gap. The CDR3 contains 14 residues. Per germline, CDR1 SGHTA and CDR2 FQGTGA. The DNA for the CDR3 is TGTGCCAGCAGCTTAATCCAGGGGCCCGGGGAGCTGTTTTTT. Its translation: CASSLIQGPGELFF. The full variable domain, completed using reference TRBV7-3 and TRBJ2-2, is GAGVSQTPSNKVTEKGKYVELRCDPISGHTALYWYRQSLGQGPEFLIYFQGTGAADDSGLPNDRFFAVRPEGSVSTLKIQRTERGDSAVYLCASSLIQGPGELFFGEGSRLTVL.

The CDR3 coding sequence is TGTGCCAGCAGATTCGGAGCTACATACTACGAGCAGTACGTC. This sequence encodes CASRFGATYYEQYV. V gene TRBV3-1 (or the pseudogene TRBV3-2) combines with J gene TRBJ2-7; D uncertain. The CDR3 consists of 14 residues. Deletions cut 6 bases from V and 3 bases from J, with 15 bases between. CDR1 and CDR2 from the germline V gene are LGHDT and YNNKEL (reference sequence).